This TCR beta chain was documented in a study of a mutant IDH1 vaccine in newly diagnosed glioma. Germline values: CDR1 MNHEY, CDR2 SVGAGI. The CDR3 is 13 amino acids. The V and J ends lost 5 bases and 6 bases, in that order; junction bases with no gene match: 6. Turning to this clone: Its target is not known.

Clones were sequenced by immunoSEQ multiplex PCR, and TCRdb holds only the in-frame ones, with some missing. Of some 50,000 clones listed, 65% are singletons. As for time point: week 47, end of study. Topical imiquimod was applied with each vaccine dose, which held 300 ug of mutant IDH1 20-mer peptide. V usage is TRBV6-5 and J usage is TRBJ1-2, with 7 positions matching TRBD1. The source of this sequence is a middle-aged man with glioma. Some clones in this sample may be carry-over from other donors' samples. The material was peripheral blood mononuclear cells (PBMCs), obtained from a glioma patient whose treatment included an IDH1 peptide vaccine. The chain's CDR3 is CASSTGQEHGYTF. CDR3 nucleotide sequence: TGTGCCAGCAGTACCGGACAGGAACATGGCTACACCTTC.